Sequencing of this T cell receptor beta chain was carried out in a study of CD8+ T cells in alopecia areata. General study points: Tofacitinib produced a significant decrease in scalp clonality and in expanded CD8+ clones among the top 100.

V was cut by 0 bases and J by 4 bases, with 9 bases left in between. CDR1 is MNHEY and CDR2 is SVGAGI in the germline V gene. This CDR3 region has 14 residues. Of note for this clone: What it recognizes is unknown.

Treatment noted: oral pan-JAK inhibitor, 5-10 mg twice daily. After isolation, RNA underwent reverse transcription to generate cDNA as the sequencing template. TCRdb keeps only in-frame clones here, not all; method: immunoSEQ multiplex PCR. Of 90,000 to 120,000 clones detected, less than 90% appear once; the ten largest clones hold over 20%. The chain has TRBV6-5 and TRBJ1-2, with D maybe TRBD1 (5 bases). The clonotype was recovered from a human donor with alopecia areata. The material sequenced was CD8+ T cells sorted from blood, taken at week 24, from a patient treated with tofacitinib. The CDR3 DNA follows: TGTGCCAGCAGTTACTCAGACAGCCCCTATGGCTACACCTTC. It specifies CASSYSDSPYGYTF.